This T cell receptor (beta chain) is from a study of blood T cell repertoires in COVID-19. At the level of the study: Spain, Italy and the United States supplied samples that represented acute and convalescent COVID-19.

Germline V CDR1 and CDR2: MNHEY, SMNVEV (reference sequence). The CDR3 is made up of 15 amino acids. Between the trimmed V and J ends, which lost 8 bases and 2 bases, there was a span of 17 bases. Only in-frame clones appear in the TCRdb table, and some are missing; sequencing was by immunoSEQ multiplex PCR. This table holds 220,000 or so clones, around 81% found once. The source is a woman aged 25 to 39 who had recovered from COVID-19. Source material: peripheral blood. The chain is built from TRBV27 and TRBJ2-3; D may be TRBD2 (7 bases). The CDR3 is CASSRRGTNTDTQYF. Here the CDR3 DNA reads TGTGCCAGCTCAAGAAGGGGGACTAACACAGATACGCAGTATTTT.